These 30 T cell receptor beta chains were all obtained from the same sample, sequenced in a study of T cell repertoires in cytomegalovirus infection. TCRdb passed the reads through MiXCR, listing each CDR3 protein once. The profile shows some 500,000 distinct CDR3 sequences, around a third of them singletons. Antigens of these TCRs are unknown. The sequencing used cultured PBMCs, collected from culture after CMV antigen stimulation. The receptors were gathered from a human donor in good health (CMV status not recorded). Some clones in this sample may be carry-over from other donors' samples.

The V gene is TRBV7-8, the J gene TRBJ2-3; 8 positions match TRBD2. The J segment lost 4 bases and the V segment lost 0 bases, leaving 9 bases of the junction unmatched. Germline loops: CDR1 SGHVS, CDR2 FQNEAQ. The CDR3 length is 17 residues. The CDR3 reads CASSLALRSGRSDTQYF. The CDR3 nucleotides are TGTGCCAGCAGCTTAGCCCTGAGGAGCGGGAGATCAGATACGCAGTATTTT.

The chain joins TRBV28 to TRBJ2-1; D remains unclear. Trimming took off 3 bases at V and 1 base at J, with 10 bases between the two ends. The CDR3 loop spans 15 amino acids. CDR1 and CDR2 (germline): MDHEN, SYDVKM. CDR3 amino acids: CASSFFLQSYNEQFF. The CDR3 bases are TGTGCCAGCAGTTTCTTCCTCCAATCCTACAATGAGCAGTTCTTC.

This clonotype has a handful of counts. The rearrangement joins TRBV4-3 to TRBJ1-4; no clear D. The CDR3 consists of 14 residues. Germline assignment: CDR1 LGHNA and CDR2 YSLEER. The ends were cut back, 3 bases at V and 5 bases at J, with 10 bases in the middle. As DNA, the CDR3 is TGCGCCAGCAGCCATAGCCTTTCCAATGAAAAACTGTTTTTT. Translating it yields CASSHSLSNEKLFF.

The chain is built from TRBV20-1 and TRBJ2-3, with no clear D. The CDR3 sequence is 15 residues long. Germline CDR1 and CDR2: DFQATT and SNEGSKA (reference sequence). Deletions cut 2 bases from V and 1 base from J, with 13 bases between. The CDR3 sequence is CSARNPGGRTDTQYF. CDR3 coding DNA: TGCAGTGCTAGAAATCCCGGCGGCCGCACAGATACGCAGTATTTT.

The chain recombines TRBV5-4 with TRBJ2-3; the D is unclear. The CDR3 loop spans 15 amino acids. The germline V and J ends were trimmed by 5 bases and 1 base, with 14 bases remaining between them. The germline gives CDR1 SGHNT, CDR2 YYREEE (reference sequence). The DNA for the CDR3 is TGTGCCAGCAGAACGGACCCAACGGGCACAGATACGCAGTATTTT. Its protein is CASRTDPTGTDTQYF.

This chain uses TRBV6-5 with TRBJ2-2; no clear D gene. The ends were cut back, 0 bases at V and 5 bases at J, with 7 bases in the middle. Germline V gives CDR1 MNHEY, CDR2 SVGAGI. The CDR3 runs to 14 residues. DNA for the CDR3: TGTGCCAGCAGTTACTCTCACTGGACCGGGGAGCTGTTTTTT. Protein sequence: CASSYSHWTGELFF.

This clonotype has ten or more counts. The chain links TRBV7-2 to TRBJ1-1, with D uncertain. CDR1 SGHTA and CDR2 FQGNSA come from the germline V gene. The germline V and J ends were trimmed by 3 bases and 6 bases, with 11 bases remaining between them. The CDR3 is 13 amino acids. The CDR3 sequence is CASSFSIWAEAFF. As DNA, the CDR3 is TGTGCCAGCAGCTTCAGTATCTGGGCTGAAGCTTTCTTT.

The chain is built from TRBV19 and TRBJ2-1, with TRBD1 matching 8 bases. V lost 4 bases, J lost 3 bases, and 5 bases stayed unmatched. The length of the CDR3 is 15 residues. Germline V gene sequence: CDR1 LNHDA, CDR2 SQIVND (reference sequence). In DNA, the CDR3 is TGTGCCAGTAGTAGACAGGGGACCTACTACAATGAGCAGTTCTTC. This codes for CASSRQGTYYNEQFF.

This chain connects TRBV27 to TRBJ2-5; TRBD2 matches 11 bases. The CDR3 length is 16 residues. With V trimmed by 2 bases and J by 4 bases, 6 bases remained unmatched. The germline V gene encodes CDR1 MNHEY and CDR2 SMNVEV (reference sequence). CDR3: CASSLSTSGRTETQYF. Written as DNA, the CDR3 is TGTGCCAGCAGTTTAAGTACTAGCGGGAGAACAGAGACCCAGTACTTC.

In DNA form, the CDR3 reads TGCGCCAGCAGCCACCAGCGGGGGAGCTCCTACAATGAGCAGTTCTTC. Amino acid sequence: CASSHQRGSSYNEQFF. V and J are TRBV4-3 and TRBJ2-1; 8 bases are shared with TRBD2. This CDR3 comprises 16 residues. CDR1 is LGHNA, CDR2 YSLEER, per germline. J was trimmed by 0 bases and V by 3 bases; bases with no gene match: 4.

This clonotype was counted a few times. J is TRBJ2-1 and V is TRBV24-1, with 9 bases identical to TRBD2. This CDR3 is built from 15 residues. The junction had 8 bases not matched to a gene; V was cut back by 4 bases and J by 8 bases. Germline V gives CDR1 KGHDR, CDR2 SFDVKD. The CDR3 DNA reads TGTGCCACCAGTGACCCGGGACTAGCTATCGATGAGCAGTTCTTC. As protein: CATSDPGLAIDEQFF.

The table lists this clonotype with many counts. CDR3 bases: TGTGCCAGCAGCTTGCGACTCCCGGAGACCCAGTACTTC. Residues: CASSLRLPETQYF. The J gene is TRBJ2-5, the V gene TRBV7-2; D unresolved. With 3 bases removed from V and 5 bases from J, the gap between germline ends came to 10 bases. Germline CDR1 SGHTA, CDR2 FQGNSA. This CDR3 region has 13 residues.

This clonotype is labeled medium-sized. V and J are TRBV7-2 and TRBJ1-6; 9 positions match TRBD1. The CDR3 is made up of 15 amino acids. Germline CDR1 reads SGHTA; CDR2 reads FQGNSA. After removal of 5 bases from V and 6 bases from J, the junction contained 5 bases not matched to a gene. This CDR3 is CASSPQGAVNSPLHF. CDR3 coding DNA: TGTGCCAGCAGCCCACAGGGGGCGGTTAATTCACCCCTCCACTTT. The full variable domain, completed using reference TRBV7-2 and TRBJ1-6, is GAGVSQSPSNKVTEKGKDVELRCDPISGHTALYWYRQSLGQGLEFLIYFQGNSAPDKSGLPSDRFSAERTGGSVSTLTIQRTQQEDSAVYLCASSPQGAVNSPLHFGNGTRLTVT.

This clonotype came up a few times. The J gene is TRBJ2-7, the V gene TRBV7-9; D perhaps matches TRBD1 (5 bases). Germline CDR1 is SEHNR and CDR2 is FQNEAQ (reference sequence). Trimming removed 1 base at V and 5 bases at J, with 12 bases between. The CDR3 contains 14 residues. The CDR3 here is CASSLGREAHEQYF. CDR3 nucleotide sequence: TGTGCCAGCAGCTTAGGCAGGGAAGCTCACGAGCAGTACTTC.

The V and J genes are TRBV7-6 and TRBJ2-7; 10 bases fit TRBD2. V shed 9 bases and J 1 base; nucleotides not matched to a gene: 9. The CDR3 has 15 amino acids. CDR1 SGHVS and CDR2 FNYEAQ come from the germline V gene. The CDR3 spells CAREPGLAKSYEQYF. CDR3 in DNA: TGTGCCAGGGAACCGGGACTAGCGAAGTCCTACGAGCAGTACTTC.

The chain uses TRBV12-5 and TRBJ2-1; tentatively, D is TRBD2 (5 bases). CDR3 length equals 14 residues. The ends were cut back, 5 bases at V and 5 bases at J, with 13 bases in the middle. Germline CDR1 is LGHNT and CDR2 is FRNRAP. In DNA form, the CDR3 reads TGTGCTAGTGGTACACTAGGGTCCAACAATGAGCAGTTCTTC. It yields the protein CASGTLGSNNEQFF.

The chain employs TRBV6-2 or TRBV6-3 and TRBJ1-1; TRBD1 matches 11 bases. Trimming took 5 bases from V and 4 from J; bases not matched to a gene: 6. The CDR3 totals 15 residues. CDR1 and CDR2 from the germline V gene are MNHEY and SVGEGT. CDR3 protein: CASSRWTGGGTEAFF. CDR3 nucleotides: TGTGCCAGCAGTAGGTGGACAGGGGGCGGCACTGAAGCTTTCTTT.

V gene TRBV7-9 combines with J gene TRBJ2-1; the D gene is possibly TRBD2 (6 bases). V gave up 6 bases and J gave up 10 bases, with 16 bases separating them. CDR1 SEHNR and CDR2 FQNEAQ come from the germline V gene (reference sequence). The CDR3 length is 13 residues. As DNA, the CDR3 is TGTGCCAGCAGAGGACTACTTTCCGGGGAGCAGTTCTTC. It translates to CASRGLLSGEQFF. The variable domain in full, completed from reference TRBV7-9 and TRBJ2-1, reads DTGVSQNPRHKITKRGQNVTFRCDPISEHNRLYWYRQTLGQGPEFLTYFQNEAQLEKSRLLSDRFSAERPKGSFSTLEIQRTEQGDSAMYLCASRGLLSGEQFFGPGTRLTVL.

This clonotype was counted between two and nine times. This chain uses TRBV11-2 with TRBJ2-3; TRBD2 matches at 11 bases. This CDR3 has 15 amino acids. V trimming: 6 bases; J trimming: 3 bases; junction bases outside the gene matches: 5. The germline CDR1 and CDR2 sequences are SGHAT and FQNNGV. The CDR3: CASSRSGRGTDTQYF. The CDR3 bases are TGTGCCAGCAGTCGTAGCGGGAGGGGGACAGATACGCAGTATTTT.

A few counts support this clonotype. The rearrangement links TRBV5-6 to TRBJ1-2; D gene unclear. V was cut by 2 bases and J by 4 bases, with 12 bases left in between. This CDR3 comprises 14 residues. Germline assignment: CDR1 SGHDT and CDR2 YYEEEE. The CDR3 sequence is CASSLRGSGYGYTF. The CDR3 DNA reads TGTGCCAGCAGCTTACGCGGTTCAGGCTATGGCTACACCTTC.

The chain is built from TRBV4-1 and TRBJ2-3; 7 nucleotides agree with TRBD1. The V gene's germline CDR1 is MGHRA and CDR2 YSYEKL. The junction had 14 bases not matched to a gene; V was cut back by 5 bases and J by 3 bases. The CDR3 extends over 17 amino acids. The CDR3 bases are TGCGCCAGCAGCTGCCGCTTAACAGGGGATTGTACAGATACGCAGTATTTT. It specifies CASSCRLTGDCTDTQYF.

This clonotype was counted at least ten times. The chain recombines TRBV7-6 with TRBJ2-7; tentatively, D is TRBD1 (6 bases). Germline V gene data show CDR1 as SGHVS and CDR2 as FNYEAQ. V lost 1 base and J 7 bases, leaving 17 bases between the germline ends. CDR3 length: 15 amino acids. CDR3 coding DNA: TGTGCCAGCAGCTTAGACCCCGACAGGCGAAAAGAGCAGTACTTC. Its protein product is CASSLDPDRRKEQYF.

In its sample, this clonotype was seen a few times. CDR3 sequence reads: CASSPVRGNTIYF. The CDR3 DNA reads as TGCGCCAGCAGCCCTGTGCGGGGAAACACCATATATTTT. The chain is built from TRBV4-3 and TRBJ1-3, with D hard to call. The V end lost 4 bases, the J end lost 4 bases, and 8 bases lay between the germline ends. Germline lookup yields CDR1 LGHNA and CDR2 YSLEER. The CDR3 totals 13 residues.

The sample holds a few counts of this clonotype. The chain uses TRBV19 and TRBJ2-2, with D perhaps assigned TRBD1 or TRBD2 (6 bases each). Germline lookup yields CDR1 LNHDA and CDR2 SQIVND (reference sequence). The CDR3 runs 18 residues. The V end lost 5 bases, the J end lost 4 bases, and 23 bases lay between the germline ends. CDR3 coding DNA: TGTGCCAGTAGTCCCTATTTAAGGGGGAGGTACGGCACCGGGGAGCTGTTTTTT. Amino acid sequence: CASSPYLRGRYGTGELFF. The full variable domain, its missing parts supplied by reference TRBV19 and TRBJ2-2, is DGGITQSPKYLFRKEGQNVTLSCEQNLNHDAMYWYRQDPGQGLRLIYYSQIVNDFQKGDIAEGYSVSREKKESFPLTVTSAQKNPTAFYLCASSPYLRGRYGTGELFFGEGSRLTVL.

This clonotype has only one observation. The CDR3 loop reads CASMLTGANVLTF. DNA of the CDR3: TGTGCCAGCATGTTAACCGGGGCCAACGTCCTGACTTTC. The rearrangement links TRBV6-2 or TRBV6-3 to TRBJ2-6; D not certain. The CDR3 is 13 residues long. Germline CDR1 is MNHEY and CDR2 is SVGEGT. Trimming took 7 bases from V and 4 from J, leaving 8 bases between them.

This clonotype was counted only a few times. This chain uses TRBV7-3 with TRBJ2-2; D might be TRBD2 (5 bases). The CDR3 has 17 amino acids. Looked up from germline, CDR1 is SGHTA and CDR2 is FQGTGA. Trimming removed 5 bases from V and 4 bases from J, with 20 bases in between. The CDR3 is CASSPQPLGSVTGELFF. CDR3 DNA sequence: TGTGCCAGCAGCCCCCAACCACTAGGCTCAGTCACCGGGGAGCTGTTTTTT.

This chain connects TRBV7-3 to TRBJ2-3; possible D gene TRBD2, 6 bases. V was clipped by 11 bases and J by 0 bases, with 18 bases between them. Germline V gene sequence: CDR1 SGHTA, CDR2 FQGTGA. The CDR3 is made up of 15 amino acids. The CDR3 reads CASGVDGTSTDTQYF. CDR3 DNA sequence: TGTGCCTCGGGGGTGGACGGGACGAGCACAGATACGCAGTATTTT.

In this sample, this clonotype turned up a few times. In DNA, the CDR3 is TGTGCCAGCAGTCTCGGGACAGGGGGCGTCGAGACCCAGTACTTC. Encoded protein: CASSLGTGGVETQYF. V is TRBV27 and J is TRBJ2-5; 12 bases agree with TRBD1. Trimming removed 5 bases from V and 5 bases from J; junction bases left unmatched: 6. The CDR3 length is 15 residues. Germline lookup yields CDR1 MNHEY and CDR2 SMNVEV (reference sequence).

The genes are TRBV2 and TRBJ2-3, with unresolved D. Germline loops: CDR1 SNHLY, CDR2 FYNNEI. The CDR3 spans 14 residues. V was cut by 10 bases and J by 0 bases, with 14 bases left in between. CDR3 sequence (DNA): TGTGCCACGGTAGCAACCCTTAGCACAGATACGCAGTATTTT. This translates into CATVATLSTDTQYF.

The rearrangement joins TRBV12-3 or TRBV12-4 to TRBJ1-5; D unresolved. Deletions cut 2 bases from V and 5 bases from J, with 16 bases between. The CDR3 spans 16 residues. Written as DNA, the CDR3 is TGTGCCAGCAGTTTAAATGGGTGGGGTAACCATCAGCCCCAGCATTTT. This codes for CASSLNGWGNHQPQHF.